The rows below give T cell receptor beta chains drawn from one sample of a study of cytomegalovirus exposure and HLA in healthy donors. Here immunoSEQ multiplex PCR was the method, and the copy in TCRdb shows in-frame clones only, minus some. The sample lists roughly 100,000 clones, about 81% occurring once. Sequencing used PBMCs. These receptors all stem from a man between 25 and 39 years old in good health and CMV-seronegative. CDR3s leave out the opening cysteine and the closing phenylalanine or tryptophan.

V gene	J gene	CDR3 protein
TRBV7-7	TRBJ2-2	ASSLPSSGELF
TRBV7-9	TRBJ1-1	ASSPGDRVAF
TRBV5-4	TRBJ1-2	ASSSDRRPY
TRBV7-2	TRBJ2-6	ASSLLGTASGANVLT
TRBV15	TRBJ1-1	ATSITKNTEAF
TRBV28	TRBJ2-5	ASTPPGLAYGTQY
TRBV5-1	TRBJ1-2	ASSLEAQGAGGYT
TRBV11-2	TRBJ2-7	ASSLDLAGDYEQY
TRBV7-9	TRBJ1-5	ASSLGMGARNQPQH
TRBV5-8	TRBJ2-6	ASSPWGRFGGANVLT
TRBV30	TRBJ1-3	AWSPGRGRAIY
TRBV4-1	TRBJ1-5	ASSSWTGERVGQPQH
TRBV28	TRBJ2-1	ASSRQGAAYNEQF